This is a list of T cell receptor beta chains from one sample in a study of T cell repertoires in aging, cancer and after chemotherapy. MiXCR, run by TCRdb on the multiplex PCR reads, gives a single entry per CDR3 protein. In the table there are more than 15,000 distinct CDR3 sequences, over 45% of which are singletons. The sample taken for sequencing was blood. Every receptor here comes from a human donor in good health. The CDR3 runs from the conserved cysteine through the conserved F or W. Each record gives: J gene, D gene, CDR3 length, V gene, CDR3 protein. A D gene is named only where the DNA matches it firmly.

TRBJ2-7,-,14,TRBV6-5,CASTNGVRARKQYF
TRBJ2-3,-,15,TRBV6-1,CASSPGPTTPDTQYF
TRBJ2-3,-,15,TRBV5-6,CASSLLQGLTDTQYF
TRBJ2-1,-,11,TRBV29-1,CSAGFAEGQFF
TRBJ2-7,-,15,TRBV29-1,CSVEEGTRGTYEQCF
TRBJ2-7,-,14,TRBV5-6,CASSLGGRSYEQYF
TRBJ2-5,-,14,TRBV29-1,CSVDGPGPQETQYF
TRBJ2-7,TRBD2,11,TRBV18,CASSGRGEQYF
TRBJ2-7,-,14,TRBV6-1,CASTGRQGTYEQYF
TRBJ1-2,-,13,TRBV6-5,CASRIGVSYGYTF
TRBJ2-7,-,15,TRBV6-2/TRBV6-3,CASSYAAPFGNEQYF
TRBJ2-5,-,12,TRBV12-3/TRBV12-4,CASSPRGETQYF
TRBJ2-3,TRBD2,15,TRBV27,CASSFDSGRVDTQYF
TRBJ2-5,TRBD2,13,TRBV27,CASSFGGEETQYF
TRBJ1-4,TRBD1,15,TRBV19,CASSSTGVPNEKLFF
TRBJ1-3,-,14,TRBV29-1,CSVEEVDHGNTIYF
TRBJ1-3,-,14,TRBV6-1,CASRQTGLGNTIYF
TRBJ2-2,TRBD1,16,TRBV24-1,CATSDLTGGDTGELFF
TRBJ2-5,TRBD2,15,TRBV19,CASSLTSGRIETQYF
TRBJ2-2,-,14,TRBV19,CASSVSVVGGELFF
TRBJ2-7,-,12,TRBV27,CASREGAYEQYF
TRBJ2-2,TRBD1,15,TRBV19,CASSVGTGESGELFF
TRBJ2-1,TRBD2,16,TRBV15,CATSANLAGGYNEQFF
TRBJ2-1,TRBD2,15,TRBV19,CASRTTSGTYNEQFF
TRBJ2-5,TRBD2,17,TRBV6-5,CASSYSRGLAGEETQYF
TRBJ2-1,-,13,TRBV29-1,CSGGTSSYNEQFF
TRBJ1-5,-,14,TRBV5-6,CASSLKGMGQPQHF
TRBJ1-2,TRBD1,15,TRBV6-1,CASWAGQSLWEGYTF
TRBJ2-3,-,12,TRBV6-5,CASSYGPDTQYF
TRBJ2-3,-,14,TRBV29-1,CSVEDKGRGSPLSF
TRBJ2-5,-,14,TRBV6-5,CASTPKGAQETQYF
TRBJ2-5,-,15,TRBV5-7,CASSLGDRIKETQYF
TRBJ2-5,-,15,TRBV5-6,CASSLGRYSQETQYF
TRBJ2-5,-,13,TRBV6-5,CASRRDRQETQYF
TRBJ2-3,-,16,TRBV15,CATSRDGRSSTDTQYF
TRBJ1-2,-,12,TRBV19,CASNTGNYGYTF
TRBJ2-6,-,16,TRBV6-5,CASRKTTQSGANVLTF
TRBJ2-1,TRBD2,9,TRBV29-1,CSVEAGPFF
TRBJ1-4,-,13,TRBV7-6,CASSLTGLEKLFF
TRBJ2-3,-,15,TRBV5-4,CASSPLGGSTDTQYF
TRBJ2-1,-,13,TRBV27,CASRAPGGKWYVF
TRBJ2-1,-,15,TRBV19,CASSPSGPSYNEQFF
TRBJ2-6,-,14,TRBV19,CASSILSGANVLTF
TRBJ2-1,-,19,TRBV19,CASSPPRRAGRGSYNEQFF
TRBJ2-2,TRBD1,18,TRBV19,CASSSLGRGRGNTGELFF
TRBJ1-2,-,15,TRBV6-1,CASSPREGGGYGYTF